The 18 T cell receptor beta chains presented below share a single source sample, sequenced in a study of cytomegalovirus exposure and HLA in healthy donors. Primers included in the PCR were 60 Vbeta and 13 Jbeta primers. TCRdb keeps only in-frame clones here, not all; method: immunoSEQ multiplex PCR. The listing contains tens of thousands of clones. Sequencing was performed on PBMCs. The receptor source for this set is a male donor in good health and CMV-seronegative.

J is TRBJ2-1 and V is TRBV5-1; 8 positions agree with TRBD2. Trimming took 6 bases from V and 4 from J; bases not matched to a gene: 6. The CDR3 is made up of 14 amino acids. Germline V gene data show CDR1 as SGHRS and CDR2 as YFSETQ. The CDR3, as DNA: TGCGCCAGCAACGCCGCGGGAGGTTACAATGAGCAGTTCTTC. This encodes CASNAAGGYNEQFF.

The genes are TRBV30 and TRBJ1-6; the D gene is possibly TRBD1 (6 bases). Trimming removed 0 bases from V and 10 bases from J, with 13 bases in between. Germline values: CDR1 GTSNPN, CDR2 SVGIG (reference sequence). The CDR3 is 14 amino acids. DNA of the CDR3: TGTGCCTGGAGTGTAATGCCCAGGGGATCACCCCTCCACTTT. The encoded protein is CAWSVMPRGSPLHF.

The chain employs TRBV28 and TRBJ1-5; TRBD1 aligns across 10 bases. The germline V gene has CDR1 MDHEN and CDR2 SYDVKM. J lost 6 bases, V lost 5 bases, and 7 bases had no gene match. The CDR3 has 15 residues. The CDR3: CASSPPRTGGQPQHF. DNA for the CDR3: TGTGCCAGCAGTCCTCCACGGACAGGGGGTCAGCCCCAGCATTTT.

The chain is built from TRBV15 and TRBJ1-2; TRBD1 is a possible D gene (6 bases). The CDR3 loop spans 17 amino acids. The germline V gene encodes CDR1 LNHNV and CDR2 YYDKDF (reference sequence). The germline V and J ends were trimmed by 0 bases and 3 bases, with 17 bases remaining between them. The CDR3 sequence: CATSRDRGGSAYYGYTF. The CDR3 nucleotides read TGTGCCACCAGCAGAGATCGTGGGGGCTCGGCATACTATGGCTACACCTTC.

This rearrangement joins TRBV28 to TRBJ2-1; 9 bases match TRBD2. The CDR3 has 14 residues. Germline CDR1 reads MDHEN; CDR2 reads SYDVKM. The trim removed 8 bases at V and 2 bases at J, leaving 4 bases unmatched. Written as DNA, the CDR3 is TGTGCCAGCGGGTTAGCGGGAGCCTACAATGAGCAGTTCTTC. The encoded protein is CASGLAGAYNEQFF. Supplemented by reference TRBV28 and TRBJ2-1, the full variable domain reads DVKVTQSSRYLVKRTGEKVFLECVQDMDHENMFWYRQDPGLGLRLIYFSYDVKMKEKGDIPEGYSVSREKKERFSLILESASTNQTSMYLCASGLAGAYNEQFFGPGTRLTVL.

The chain links TRBV6-1 to TRBJ2-2; 10 bases match TRBD1. V was pared by 5 bases and J by 8 bases, with 5 bases of the junction left unmatched. Germline lookup yields CDR1 MNHNS and CDR2 SASEGT. The CDR3 loop spans 14 amino acids. DNA for the CDR3: TGTGCCAGCAGTCTTGACAGGGGGCGTGGGGAGCTGTTTTTT. Protein sequence: CASSLDRGRGELFF.

Concerning this clone: One end of the junction does not line up with germline, which may come from a read error. The rearrangement joins TRBV6-5 to TRBJ2-7; 9 positions agree with TRBD2. Germline assignment: CDR1 MNHEY and CDR2 SVGAGI. The CDR3 contains 15 residues. In nucleotides, the CDR3 is TGTGCCAGCAGTCGACGACTAGCGGAGGGGTACGGGCAGTACTTC. Encoded protein: CASSRRLAEGYGQYF.

The rearrangement uses TRBV30 and TRBJ1-2; 7 bases match TRBD1. This CDR3 has 12 residues. The V and J ends lost 2 bases and 4 bases, in that order; junction bases with no gene match: 1. Germline V gene lookup returns CDR1 GTSNPN and CDR2 SVGIG (reference sequence). CDR3 loop: CAWSNRGYGYTF. The CDR3 coding sequence is TGTGCCTGGAGTAACAGGGGCTATGGCTACACCTTC.

The DNA of the CDR3 is TGTGCCAGCAGCTTCCTAGGGGAAAGCACTGAAGCTTTCTTT. Amino acid sequence: CASSFLGESTEAFF. This sequence joins TRBV7-2 and TRBJ1-1, with D perhaps TRBD1 (5 bases). Germline V gene lookup returns CDR1 SGHTA and CDR2 FQGNSA. This CDR3 is 14 amino acids long. The germline V and J ends were trimmed by 3 bases and 4 bases, with 12 bases remaining between them.

V is TRBV4-1 and J is TRBJ2-1, with TRBD2 matching over 7 bases. The J segment lost 6 bases and the V segment lost 8 bases, leaving 10 bases of the junction unmatched. The CDR3 has 14 amino acids. CDR1 is MGHRA, CDR2 YSYEKL, per germline. In nucleotides, the CDR3 is TGCGCCAGCGATAGCGGGTTAATGGCCAATGAGCAGTTCTTC. Its protein is CASDSGLMANEQFF.

The chain uses TRBV7-9 and TRBJ1-1; D remains ambiguous. V gave up 1 base and J gave up 6 bases, with 21 bases separating them. The germline V gene encodes CDR1 SEHNR and CDR2 FQNEAQ (reference sequence). CDR3 length: 17 residues. The CDR3 loop is CASSLEQKRGITPEAFF. The CDR3 DNA is TGTGCCAGCAGCTTAGAACAGAAACGGGGAATAACCCCTGAAGCTTTCTTT.

This chain uses TRBV7-3 with TRBJ2-1, with 7 bases lining up with TRBD2. The junction had 11 bases not matched to a gene; V was cut back by 1 base and J by 8 bases. The CDR3 totals 16 residues. Germline V gene data show CDR1 as SGHTA and CDR2 as FQGTGA. This chain's CDR3 is CASSLIGGSSSDEQFF. The DNA of the CDR3 is TGTGCCAGCAGCTTAATAGGCGGGAGTAGTAGCGATGAGCAGTTCTTC.

V is TRBV11-2 and J is TRBJ2-5; 9 nucleotides match TRBD1. Germline V gene data show CDR1 as SGHAT and CDR2 as FQNNGV. V trimming: 4 bases; J trimming: 5 bases; junction bases outside the gene matches: 2. This CDR3 spans 13 amino acids. In nucleotides, the CDR3 is TGTGCCAGCAGCTGGGACAGGGTGGAGACCCAGTACTTC. Amino acid sequence: CASSWDRVETQYF.

J is TRBJ2-3 and V is TRBV27; 11 bases agree with TRBD1. The CDR3 runs to 15 residues. J was trimmed by 6 bases and V by 5 bases; bases with no gene match: 7. The germline V gene has CDR1 MNHEY and CDR2 SMNVEV (reference sequence). The CDR3 bases are TGTGCCAGCAGTCTTGGACAGGGGGCAAGGGATACGCAGTATTTT. It translates to CASSLGQGARDTQYF.

V and J are TRBV29-1 and TRBJ1-1, with 9 bases that match TRBD1. CDR3 size: 12 residues. Trimming removed 1 base from V and 10 bases from J; junction bases left unmatched: 4. Germline CDR1 is SQVTM and CDR2 is ANQGSEA. CDR3 DNA: TGCAGCGTTGAAGGGAACAGGGGGCGAGCTTTCTTT. It specifies CSVEGNRGRAFF.

This rearrangement joins TRBV7-2 to TRBJ2-1; no definite D call. V was clipped by 5 bases and J by 9 bases, with 8 bases between them. This CDR3 has 11 residues. CDR1 is SGHTA, CDR2 FQGNSA, per germline. The CDR3: CASSPPGEQFF. The CDR3 region has the DNA TGTGCCAGCAGCCCCCCGGGTGAGCAGTTCTTC.

The chain has TRBV21-1 and TRBJ2-7; the table assigns TRBD2, which was not confirmed against the DNA. TRBV21-1 is labeled a pseudogene. This CDR3 has 16 residues. CDR3 loop: CASSLSSGTFRYEQYF. CDR3 bases: TGTGCCAGCAGCTTATCTAGCGGGACATTTAGGTACGAGCAGTACTTC.

The genes are TRBV5-1 and TRBJ1-4; 9 nucleotides align to TRBD1. Germline V gene sequence: CDR1 SGHRS, CDR2 YFSETQ. J gave up 8 bases and V 0 bases, and 2 bases lay outside the gene matches. The CDR3 sequence is 14 residues long. The CDR3 DNA follows: TGCGCCAGCAGCTTGGACAGGGGGCGCGAAAAACTGTTTTTT. It codes for CASSLDRGREKLFF.